This T cell receptor beta chain was recorded in a study of glioma-infiltrating T cells. Points from the study as a whole: Tissue and blood shared very few CDR3 sequences. Above-expected tissue-blood divergence occurred in all gliomas, most in low-grade ones.

The iRepertoire nested amplicon-rescue multiplex PCR amplified TCR alpha and beta CDR3s from RNA. For one-step reverse transcription and amplification, roughly 95-450 ng of tissue mRNA or PBMC total RNA was used. TCRdb processed the multiplex PCR reads anew with MiXCR; each CDR3 protein has one entry. Among approximately 190,000 distinct CDR3 sequences listed, 32% were seen once. CDR1 is SEHNR and CDR2 is FQNEAQ in the germline V gene (reference sequence). The CDR3 consists of 19 residues. With 5 bases clipped from V and 1 base from J, the junction kept 11 bases outside the gene matches. Comment on this clonotype: The antigen is unknown. This could be a read error, since a much larger clone is one nucleotide away.

This chain joins TRBV7-9 and TRBJ2-1; 13 nucleotides agree with TRBD2. The sequenced sample consisted of glioma tissue, nonneoplastic brain tissue, or PBMCs (not recorded which). The source of this sequence is a human donor with low-grade glioma or glioblastoma, undergoing nonglioma brain surgery, or in good health (not recorded which). The DNA for the CDR3 is TGTGCCAGCAGCCACCCGGGACTAGCGGGGTGTGGATCCTACAATGAGCAGTTCTTC. Translation: CASSHPGLAGCGSYNEQFF.